This TCR beta chain was captured in a study of T cell repertoires in cytomegalovirus infection. Using its own MiXCR run on the reads, TCRdb lists one record per CDR3 protein. The sample yields fewer than 700,000 distinct CDR3 sequences, 20% to 30% seen once. Germline lookup yields CDR1 SGHVS and CDR2 FQNEAQ. Trimming left V 4 bases short and J 2 bases short, with 16 bases between. CDR3 size: 16 residues. This sequence joins TRBV7-8 and TRBJ2-3, with a possible D match to TRBD1 (6 bases). Sequences were obtained from CD8+ T cells from PBMCs. This clonotype was obtained from a human donor in good health (CMV status not recorded). Some clones in this sample may be carry-over from other donors' samples. The CDR3 DNA reads as TGTGCCAGCAGCTCCCCCCAGGGGACGTCCACAGATACGCAGTATTTT. It specifies CASSSPQGTSTDTQYF. Full variable domain (remainder filled in from reference TRBV7-8 and TRBJ2-3): GAGVSQSPRYKVAKRGQDVALRCDPISGHVSLFWYQQALGQGPEFLTYFQNEAQLDKSGLPSDRFFAERPEGSVSTLKIQRTQQEDSAVYLCASSSPQGTSTDTQYFGPGTRLTVL.